These 8 T cell receptor beta chains came from one sample sequenced in a study of control samples from healthy donors and cancer patients. Sequencing used immunoSEQ multiplex PCR; TCRdb keeps in-frame clones, though not all of them. The table lists a few hundred thousand clones, around nine tenths of them singletons. Sequenced material: PBMCs. The receptors stem from a middle-aged man with head and neck cancer.

The CDR3 DNA follows: TGTGCCAGCAGTTTTGCCAGCGGAGGGCCCCCGTACTTC. This encodes CASSFASGGPPYF. The chain recombines TRBV27 with TRBJ2-5; the D gene is possibly TRBD2 (6 bases). Germline V gene sequence: CDR1 MNHEY, CDR2 SMNVEV (reference sequence). V was trimmed by 3 bases and J by 13 bases, leaving 18 bases between them. The CDR3 totals 13 residues.

The chain carries TRBV15 and TRBJ1-2; D is unclear. V shed 0 bases and J shed 8 bases, with 13 bases lying between them. The CDR3 loop spans 14 amino acids. Germline CDR1 LNHNV, CDR2 YYDKDF (reference sequence). CDR3 coding DNA: TGTGCCACCAGCAGAGATCGGACTCCCGCGGGCTACACCTTC. Encoded protein: CATSRDRTPAGYTF.

The V gene is TRBV6-5, the J gene TRBJ2-2; D gene uncertain. V was cut by 3 bases and J by 0 bases, with 8 bases left in between. The germline V gene has CDR1 MNHEY and CDR2 SVGAGI. This CDR3 is 15 amino acids long. DNA for the CDR3: TGTGCCAGCAGTTATGTACACCCGAACACCGGGGAGCTGTTTTTT. Translation: CASSYVHPNTGELFF.

V usage is TRBV30 and J usage is TRBJ1-4; a possible D gene is TRBD1 (6 bases). This CDR3 is 13 amino acids long. Per germline, CDR1 GTSNPN and CDR2 SVGIG (reference sequence). The CDR3 here is CASEQGRGEKLFF. CDR3 DNA sequence: TGTGCGTCGGAACAGGGTCGAGGGGAAAAACTGTTTTTT.

The V call is TRBV5-1, the J call TRBJ2-1; 7 nucleotides line up with TRBD1. The V gene's germline CDR1 is SGHRS and CDR2 YFSETQ. V gave up 3 bases and J gave up 3 bases; unmatched junction bases: 3. The CDR3 loop spans 14 amino acids. The CDR3 loop is CASSSGQSYNEQFF. For the CDR3, the DNA is TGCGCCAGCAGCTCGGGACAGAGCTACAATGAGCAGTTCTTC.

The count of this clone is one. The genes are TRBV28 and TRBJ2-5; D is unclear. There are 13 residues in the CDR3. Germline CDR1 is MDHEN and CDR2 is SYDVKM. V gave up 3 bases and J gave up 5 bases, with 10 bases separating them. This CDR3 is CASSFPPRETQYF. The CDR3 bases are TGTGCCAGCAGTTTTCCACCAAGGGAGACCCAGTACTTC.

The chain couples TRBV21-1 to TRBJ2-5; TRBD2 was called by the table and not checked on the DNA. TRBV21-1 is listed as a pseudogene. This CDR3 is built from 19 residues. The CDR3 region has the DNA TGTGCCAGCAGCTCTCAGTTGGTAGCGGGAGCCTCCATGCCAGAGACCCAGTACTTC. It yields the protein CASSSQLVAGASMPETQYF.

This sequence joins TRBV11-2 and TRBJ2-5; 9 nucleotides align to TRBD1. Germline V gene lookup returns CDR1 SGHAT and CDR2 FQNNGV. This CDR3 is 13 amino acids long. After removal of 6 bases from V and 7 bases from J, the junction contained 6 bases not matched to a gene. The CDR3 bases are TGTGCCAGCAGTCAGGGACAGGGTACGACCCAGTACTTC. Amino acids: CASSQGQGTTQYF.